Described below is a single T cell receptor (beta chain) sequence and its context. The antigen is not known. The record originates from a study of Ad26.COV2.S vaccination and SARS-CoV-2 variants. At the level of the study: This donor came from the COV1001 trial of Ad26.COV2.S. Ad26.COV2.S shots went into the muscle once or twice, 56 days apart. Notes on the study in general: Across vaccine and placebo recipients, the breadth of non-spike TCRs was similar. The TCR-based breadth and depth measures might underestimate overall T cell responses.

The V gene's germline CDR1 is MNHEY and CDR2 SVGAGI. Trimming took 10 bases from V and 5 from J, leaving 17 bases between them. This CDR3 is 13 amino acids long. The assay was immunoSEQ multiplex PCR, and TCRdb's table has in-frame clones only and misses some. The sample comprises about 480,000 clones, around 88% of which are singletons, and around 13% rests with the top ten. Treatment specified: around 19 received Ad26.COV2.S at low or high dose, single or two shots; several received placebo; per-sample allocation not given. Sampling happened 63 days after the first vaccine or placebo injection. V usage is TRBV6-5 and J usage is TRBJ2-5; TRBD1 might be the D (6 bases). This TCR was sampled from a person between 18 and 60 years old who received the Ad26.COV2.S COVID-19 vaccine or a placebo. Source: peripheral blood, taken in a trial of Ad26.COV2.S vaccine versus placebo. CDR3 residues: CATTRAGVETQYF. The CDR3 DNA sequence: TGTGCCACCACGCGGGCAGGGGTCGAGACCCAGTACTTC.